The clone carrying this T cell receptor beta chain was seen a handful of times. What it binds is unknown. The authors prepared the TCRbeta library with unique molecular identifiers. Via MiXCR, TCRdb re-called the PCR reads, giving one row per CDR3 protein. In the table there are 780,000 or so distinct CDR3 sequences, roughly 16% of which are singletons. The data belong to a study of T-cell reconstitution after alpha-beta-depleted transplantation in children. CDR1 KGHDR and CDR2 SFDVKD come from the germline V gene. This CDR3 comprises 13 residues. Trimming stripped 6 bases from V and 3 bases from J, with 8 bases between. Overall study results and limits: Recipient T cells and thymic progenitors that survived were the source of the high TCRbeta diversity seen at day 60 in some patients. By one year post-transplant, T-cell counts and diversity largely arose from T cells that were newly produced. Expanded graft clones numbering several hundred reportedly gave rise to alpha-beta T cells about two months after transplant.

This TCR was recovered from a male patient aged 10 to 17 who had a stem cell transplant for acute lymphoblastic leukemia, so the T cells may come from the graft donor. V gene TRBV24-1 combines with J gene TRBJ2-1; D not certain. Sequencing used PBMCs, mostly from graft donor cells, obtained 360 days after TCRalphabeta/CD19-depleted stem cell transplant. CDR3 sequence (DNA): TGTGCCACCAGTAGTATGGTCTACAATGAGCAGTTCTTC. As protein: CATSSMVYNEQFF.